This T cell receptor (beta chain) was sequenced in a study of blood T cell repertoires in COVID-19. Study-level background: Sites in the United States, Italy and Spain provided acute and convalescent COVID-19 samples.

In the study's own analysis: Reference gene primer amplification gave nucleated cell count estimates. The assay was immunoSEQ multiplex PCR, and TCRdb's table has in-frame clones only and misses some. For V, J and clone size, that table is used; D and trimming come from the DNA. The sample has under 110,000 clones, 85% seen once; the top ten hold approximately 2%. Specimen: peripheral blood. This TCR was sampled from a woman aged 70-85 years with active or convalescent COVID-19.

The CDR3 nucleotides read TGTGCCAGCAGTTTTTACCGGGGGAGCTCTGGAAACACCATATATTTT. Its protein is CASSFYRGSSGNTIYF. The chain carries TRBV28 and TRBJ1-3; the D gene is possibly TRBD1 (5 bases). The ends were cut back, 3 bases at V and 0 bases at J, with 12 bases in the middle. The CDR3 has 16 amino acids. Germline V gene sequence: CDR1 MDHEN, CDR2 SYDVKM.